This TCR beta chain stems from a study of OX40 agonist ivuxolimab in advanced cancers. Overall study context: Participants, roughly 80% male, averaged approximately 60 years of age, ranging from about 23 to 90.

For this clone: The target antigen is unknown.

Clones were sequenced by immunoSEQ multiplex PCR, and TCRdb holds only the in-frame ones, with some missing. The sample carries 20,000 to 25,000 clones, 65% to 85% recorded once. Trimming left V 0 bases short and J 3 bases short, with 14 bases between. Looked up from germline, CDR1 is SGHDT and CDR2 is YYEEEE. CDR3 length equals 16 residues. General study points: Within 6 weeks, CD4+ and CD8+ blood T cells expanded clonally at 0.1 to 3.0 mg/kg. CD8+ T cells averaged more expanded clones than CD4+.

Sample: CD4+ or CD8+ T cells sorted from blood, taken in a trial of the OX40 agonist ivuxolimab. The clonotype originates from an adult with an advanced solid tumor such as melanoma, head and neck, liver or kidney cancer. The gene calls are TRBV5-6 and TRBJ2-3; TRBD2 might be the D (5 bases). For the CDR3, the DNA is TGTGCCAGCAGCTTGGAGGAGGCTGGTTATACAGATACGCAGTATTTT. Amino acid sequence: CASSLEEAGYTDTQYF.